The 16 T cell receptor beta chains reported below all come from one sample, sequenced in a study of memory CD4+ T cells and cytomegalovirus serostatus. Profiled with immunoSEQ multiplex PCR; TCRdb holds only in-frame clones, not every one. The top ten hold 0.6% to 0.9% of the sample, which has tens of thousands of clones, around 79% seen once. The sort gate was single viable CD3+CD4+CD8-CD45RO+ cells for memory CD4+ T cells. The sample consisted of memory CD4+ T cells from blood. The receptors here all came from an adult in good health and CMV-seronegative.

About this clone: The same CDR3 arises from other DNA sequences in this sample as well. This chain connects TRBV5-1 to TRBJ2-7; D gene unclear. Germline CDR1 and CDR2: SGHRS and YFSETQ. This CDR3 is built from 12 residues. With 4 bases removed from V and 1 base from J, the gap between germline ends came to 6 bases. The chain's CDR3 is CASSPSSYEQYF. In DNA form, the CDR3 reads TGCGCCAGCAGCCCATCGTCCTACGAGCAGTACTTC. The full variable domain, rest sourced from reference TRBV5-1 and TRBJ2-7, is KAGVTQTPRYLIKTRGQQVTLSCSPISGHRSVSWYQQTPGQGLQFLFEYFSETQRNKGNFPGRFSGRQFSNSRSEMNVSTLELGDSALYLCASSPSSYEQYFGPGTRLTVT.

The gene calls are TRBV2 and TRBJ2-7; D is unresolved. CDR3 length: 11 amino acids. Germline V CDR1 and CDR2: SNHLY, FYNNEI. The ends were cut back, 6 bases at V and 2 bases at J, with 5 bases in the middle. DNA of the CDR3: TGTGCCAGCAGGCAAACCTACGAGCAGTACTTC. Translated: CASRQTYEQYF.

This sequence joins TRBV5-5 and TRBJ1-1, with D maybe TRBD1 (5 bases). V gave up 5 bases and J gave up 1 base, with 12 bases separating them. The length of the CDR3 is 14 residues. Germline CDR1 and CDR2: SGHKS and YYEKEE (reference sequence). In nucleotides, the CDR3 is TGTGCCAGCAGTACGACAGCCTCGAACACTGAAGCTTTCTTT. As protein: CASSTTASNTEAFF.

The chain carries TRBV2 and TRBJ2-7; unclear D gene. The germline CDR1 and CDR2 sequences are SNHLY and FYNNEI. The CDR3 has 10 residues. V was pared by 3 bases and J by 3 bases, with 0 bases between. This chain's CDR3 is CASSDYEQYF. In DNA, the CDR3 is TGTGCCAGCAGTGACTACGAGCAGTACTTC.

The chain carries TRBV10-2 and TRBJ2-7, with TRBD2 matching 7 bases. The CDR3 contains 14 residues. Trimming took 4 bases from V and 4 from J; bases not matched to a gene: 7. From germline, CDR1 is WSHSY and CDR2 SAAADI. CDR3: CASSVGGTVYEQYF. The CDR3 DNA is TGCGCCAGCAGTGTGGGAGGGACGGTTTACGAGCAGTACTTC.

The V and J genes are TRBV4-1 and TRBJ1-6; D not certain. Trimming took 0 bases from V and 6 from J, leaving 6 bases between them. The length of the CDR3 is 14 residues. Germline CDR1 is MGHRA and CDR2 is YSYEKL. CDR3 region: CASSQEGLNSPLHF. The DNA of the CDR3 is TGCGCCAGCAGCCAAGAAGGACTTAATTCACCCCTCCACTTT.

This rearrangement joins TRBV30 to TRBJ2-3; 10 bases align to TRBD2. This CDR3 spans 14 amino acids. The germline V gene encodes CDR1 GTSNPN and CDR2 SVGIG (reference sequence). With 7 bases clipped from V and 2 bases from J, the junction kept 6 bases outside the gene matches. The CDR3 DNA is TGTGCCTTAGGACTAGCGGCCATCACAGATACGCAGTATTTT. Its translation is CALGLAAITDTQYF. The complete variable domain, with remaining parts taken from reference TRBV30 and TRBJ2-3, reads SQTIHQWPATLVQPVGSPLSLECTVEGTSNPNLYWYRQAAGRGLQLLFYSVGIGQISSEVPQNLSASRPQDRQFILSSKKLLLSDSGFYLCALGLAAITDTQYFGPGTRLTVL.

The chain employs TRBV5-1 and TRBJ1-2, with 7 positions matching TRBD1. V dropped 3 bases and J dropped 1; count of bases not matched to a gene: 6. The CDR3 is 15 amino acids. From germline, CDR1 is SGHRS and CDR2 YFSETQ. CDR3 sequence (DNA): TGCGCCAGCAGCTGGAATGGGGACAGTAACTATGGCTACACCTTC. Encoded protein: CASSWNGDSNYGYTF. Using reference TRBV5-1 and TRBJ1-2 for the parts outside the CDR3, the full variable domain is KAGVTQTPRYLIKTRGQQVTLSCSPISGHRSVSWYQQTPGQGLQFLFEYFSETQRNKGNFPGRFSGRQFSNSRSEMNVSTLELGDSALYLCASSWNGDSNYGYTFGSGTRLTVV.

This chain links TRBV25-1 with TRBJ2-2, with D unresolved. The CDR3 loop spans 14 amino acids. Looked up from germline, CDR1 is MGHDK and CDR2 is SYGVNS. V was trimmed by 5 bases and J by 0 bases, leaving 7 bases between them. The CDR3 bases are TGTGCCAGCAGTCCGCTTACGAACACCGGGGAGCTGTTTTTT. Translation: CASSPLTNTGELFF.

This clone is labeled medium-sized. V is TRBV27 and J is TRBJ1-5; a possible D gene is TRBD1 (5 bases). The germline CDR1 and CDR2 sequences are MNHEY and SMNVEV (reference sequence). The CDR3 is 15 residues long. The V end lost 0 bases, the J end lost 11 bases, and 17 bases lay between the germline ends. The CDR3 nucleotides are TGTGCCAGCAGTTTATCTTCGGGGGTTGGTACGGCCCAGCATTTT. This encodes CASSLSSGVGTAQHF.

This chain links TRBV7-9 with TRBJ2-6; D is uncertain. CDR3 length: 16 amino acids. V gave up 1 base and J gave up 0 bases, with 7 bases separating them. Germline assignment: CDR1 SEHNR and CDR2 FQNEAQ (reference sequence). The CDR3 is CASSLVTGSGANVLTF. The CDR3 DNA follows: TGTGCCAGCAGCTTAGTCACGGGCTCTGGGGCCAACGTCCTGACTTTC.

V is TRBV14 and J is TRBJ1-1; 10 bases fit TRBD1. Per the germline V gene, CDR1 is SGHDN and CDR2 is FVKESK. This CDR3 comprises 14 residues. Trimming took 5 bases from V and 4 from J; bases not matched to a gene: 4. The DNA for the CDR3 is TGTGCCAGCAGCTCGGACAGGGGGATCACTGAAGCTTTCTTT. Translating gives CASSSDRGITEAFF.

The V and J genes are TRBV25-1 and TRBJ2-7; weak D call: TRBD2 (5 bases). Trimming left V 0 bases short and J 1 base short, with 10 bases between. The germline V gene encodes CDR1 MGHDK and CDR2 SYGVNS. CDR3 length: 15 amino acids. The CDR3, as DNA: TGTGCCAGCAGTGAATATACCAGAGGGTCCTACGAGCAGTACTTC. Translation: CASSEYTRGSYEQYF.

CDR3 in DNA: TGTGCCATCAGTAGCGGGACCTCTGGCCACGAGCAGTACTTC. This sequence encodes CAISSGTSGHEQYF. The rearrangement joins TRBV10-3 to TRBJ2-7; TRBD2 aligns across 7 bases. With 5 bases clipped from V and 5 bases from J, the junction kept 9 bases outside the gene matches. The germline V gene has CDR1 ENHRY and CDR2 SYGVKD. The CDR3 is 14 residues long.

This rearrangement joins TRBV14 to TRBJ2-5; 7 nucleotides agree with TRBD1. Trimming cost V 5 bases and J 3 bases; bases outside gene matches: 6. Germline V CDR1 and CDR2: SGHDN, FVKESK. The CDR3 is 14 amino acids. The CDR3: CASSSGTEKETQYF. The CDR3 nucleotides read TGTGCCAGCAGCTCCGGGACAGAGAAAGAGACCCAGTACTTC.

The chain is built from TRBV20-1 and TRBJ1-1; D not certain. The CDR3 contains 11 residues. V gave up 7 bases and J gave up 0 bases, with 6 bases separating them. Germline lookup yields CDR1 DFQATT and CDR2 SNEGSKA (reference sequence). In nucleotides, the CDR3 is TGCAGTGGGGTGCTGAACACTGAAGCTTTCTTT. This encodes CSGVLNTEAFF.